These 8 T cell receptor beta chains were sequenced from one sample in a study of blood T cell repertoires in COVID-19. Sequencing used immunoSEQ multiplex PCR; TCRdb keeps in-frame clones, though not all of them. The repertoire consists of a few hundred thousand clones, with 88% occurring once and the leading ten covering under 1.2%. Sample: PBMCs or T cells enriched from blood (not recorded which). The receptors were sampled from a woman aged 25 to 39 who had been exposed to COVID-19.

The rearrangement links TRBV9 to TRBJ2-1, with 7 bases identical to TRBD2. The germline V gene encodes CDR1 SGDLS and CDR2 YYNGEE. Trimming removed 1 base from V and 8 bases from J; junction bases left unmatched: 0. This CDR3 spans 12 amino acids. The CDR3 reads CASSVRGDEQFF. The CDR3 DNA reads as TGTGCCAGCAGCGTACGGGGGGATGAGCAGTTCTTC.

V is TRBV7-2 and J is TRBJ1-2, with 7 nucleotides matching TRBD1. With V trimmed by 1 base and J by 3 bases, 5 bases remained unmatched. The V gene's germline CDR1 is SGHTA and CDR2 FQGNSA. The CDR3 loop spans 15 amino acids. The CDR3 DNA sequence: TGTGCCAGCAGCTTAGGAGGGGGCACACACTATGGCTACACCTTC. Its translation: CASSLGGGTHYGYTF.

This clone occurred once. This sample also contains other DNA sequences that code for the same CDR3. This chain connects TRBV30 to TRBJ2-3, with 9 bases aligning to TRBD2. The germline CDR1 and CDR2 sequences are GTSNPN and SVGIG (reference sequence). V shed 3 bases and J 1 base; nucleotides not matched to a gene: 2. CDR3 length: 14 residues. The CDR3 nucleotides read TGTGCCTGGAGCCGACTAGCGGGCACAGATACGCAGTATTTT. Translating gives CAWSRLAGTDTQYF.

CDR3 residues: CASSIHPSLVRELFF. The CDR3, as DNA: TGTGCCAGTAGTATTCACCCGTCACTAGTTAGGGAGCTGTTTTTT. This rearrangement joins TRBV19 to TRBJ2-2; D perhaps matches TRBD2 (5 bases). Per the germline V gene, CDR1 is LNHDA and CDR2 is SQIVND (reference sequence). The CDR3 is 15 residues long. The germline V and J ends were trimmed by 3 bases and 9 bases, with 17 bases remaining between them.

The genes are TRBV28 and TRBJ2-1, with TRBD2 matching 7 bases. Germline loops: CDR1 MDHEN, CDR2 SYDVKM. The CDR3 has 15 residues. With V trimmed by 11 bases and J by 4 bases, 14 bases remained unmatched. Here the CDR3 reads CAGTPAASGYNEQFF. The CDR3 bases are TGTGCCGGCACCCCTGCAGCTAGCGGATACAATGAGCAGTTCTTC.

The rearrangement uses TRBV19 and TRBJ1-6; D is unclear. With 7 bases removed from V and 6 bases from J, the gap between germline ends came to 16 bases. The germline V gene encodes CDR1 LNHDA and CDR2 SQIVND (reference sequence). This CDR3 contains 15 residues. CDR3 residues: CASNGLATVNSPLHF. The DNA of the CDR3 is TGTGCCAGTAATGGACTTGCCACTGTTAATTCACCCCTCCACTTT. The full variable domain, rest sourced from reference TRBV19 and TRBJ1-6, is DGGITQSPKYLFRKEGQNVTLSCEQNLNHDAMYWYRQDPGQGLRLIYYSQIVNDFQKGDIAEGYSVSREKKESFPLTVTSAQKNPTAFYLCASNGLATVNSPLHFGNGTRLTVT.

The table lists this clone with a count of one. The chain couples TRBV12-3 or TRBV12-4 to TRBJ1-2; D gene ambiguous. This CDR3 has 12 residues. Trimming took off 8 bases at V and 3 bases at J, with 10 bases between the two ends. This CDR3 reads CASSGTDYGYTF. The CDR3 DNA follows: TGTGCCAGCTCAGGCACTGACTATGGCTACACCTTC.

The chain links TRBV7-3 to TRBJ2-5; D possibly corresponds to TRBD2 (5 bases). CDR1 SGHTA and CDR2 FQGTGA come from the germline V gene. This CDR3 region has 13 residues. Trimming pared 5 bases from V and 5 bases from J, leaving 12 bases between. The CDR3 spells CASSRQRRETQYF. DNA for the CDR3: TGTGCCAGCAGCAGGCAAAGGAGGGAGACCCAGTACTTC.